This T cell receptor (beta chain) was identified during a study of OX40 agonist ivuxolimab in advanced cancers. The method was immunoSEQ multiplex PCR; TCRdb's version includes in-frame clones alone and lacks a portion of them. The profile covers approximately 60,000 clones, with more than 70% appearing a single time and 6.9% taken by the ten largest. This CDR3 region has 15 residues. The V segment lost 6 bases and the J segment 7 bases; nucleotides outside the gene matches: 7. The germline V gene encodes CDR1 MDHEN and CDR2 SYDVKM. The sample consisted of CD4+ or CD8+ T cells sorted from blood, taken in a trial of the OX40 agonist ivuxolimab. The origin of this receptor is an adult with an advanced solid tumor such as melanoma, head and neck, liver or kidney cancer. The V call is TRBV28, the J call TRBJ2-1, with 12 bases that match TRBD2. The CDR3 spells CASRPSGRAGNEQFF. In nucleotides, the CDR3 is TGTGCCAGCAGACCTAGCGGGAGGGCCGGGAATGAGCAGTTCTTC.